These 7 T cell receptor beta chains originate from one sample sequenced in a study of Graves' ophthalmopathy and Graves' hyperthyroidism. Investigators amplified TCR beta CDR3 regions from RNA transcripts. The first-round RT-PCR employed HTBI primers together with the Qiagen OneStep RT-PCR kit. A multiplex PCR was then performed as the second round. TCRdb reprocessed the multiplex PCR reads with MiXCR, giving one entry per CDR3 protein. This sample has about 500,000 distinct CDR3 sequences; 39% occur once, and the top ten carry less than 4.5%. Material for sequencing was peripheral blood or thyroid tissue (not recorded which). Receptors originate from an adult man with Graves' hyperthyroidism.

This clonotype was seen a few times. This chain's CDR3 is CASSTGQGANWNEQFF. CDR3 nucleotides: TGCGCCAGCAGCACGGGACAGGGGGCTAACTGGAATGAGCAGTTCTTC. The chain combines TRBV5-1 with TRBJ2-7; 12 nucleotides agree with TRBD1. The better agreement between TRBJ2-1 and the DNA end casts doubt on the J call. This CDR3 contains 16 residues. Germline CDR1 and CDR2: SGHRS and YFSETQ.

Of note for this clonotype: A clone one base away is much larger, so this may be a read error. Here the CDR3 omits its conserved ending phenylalanine or tryptophan, so a read error is the likely source. The chain couples TRBV2 to TRBJ1-3; D unclear. Trimming left V 6 bases short and J 0 bases short, with 9 bases between. Germline V gene data show CDR1 as SNHLY and CDR2 as FYNNEI. The CDR3 length is 14 residues. The CDR3 nucleotides are TGTGCCAGCAGCTTACAGAACTCTGGAAACACCATATATTCT. This translates into CASSLQNSGNTIYS.

This clonotype was seen a few times. The J gene is TRBJ1-3, the V gene TRBV7-8; D ambiguous. Trimming pared 2 bases from V and 3 bases from J, leaving 5 bases between. In germline, CDR1 is SGHVS, CDR2 FQNEAQ. There are 13 residues in the CDR3. The CDR3 loop reads CASSLSIGNTIYF. As DNA, the CDR3 is TGTGCCAGCAGCTTATCAATTGGAAACACCATATATTTT.

Note on this clonotype: Germline is not matched at one junction end, which may reflect a read error. J is TRBJ1-1 and V is TRBV7-4, with 8 bases lining up with TRBD1. This CDR3 contains 16 residues. Germline lookup yields CDR1 SGHVT and CDR2 SQSDAQ. The CDR3: CASSPRTGQVSTEAFF. DNA for the CDR3: TGCGCCAGCAGCCCACGGACGGGACAGGTTTCAACTGAAGCTTTCTTT.

This clonotype appeared many times. The J gene is TRBJ2-7, the V gene TRBV11-2; the D gene is possibly TRBD1 (5 bases). The CDR3 has 13 residues. The V end was cut by 0 bases, the J end by 9 bases, with 12 bases between. Germline loops: CDR1 SGHAT, CDR2 FQNNGV. The CDR3 here is CASSLDLPGWQYF. In DNA form, the CDR3 reads TGTGCCAGCAGCTTAGATCTACCAGGGTGGCAGTACTTC. Complete variable domain (other parts from reference TRBV11-2 and TRBJ2-7): EAGVAQSPRYKIIEKRQSVAFWCNPISGHATLYWYQQILGQGPKLLIQFQNNGVVDDSQLPKDRFSAERLKGVDSTLKIQPAKLEDSAVYLCASSLDLPGWQYFGPGTRLTVT.

In its sample, this clonotype was seen a few times. The V call is TRBV10-3, the J call TRBJ1-1, with D perhaps TRBD1 (6 bases). The CDR3 is made up of 13 amino acids. Trimming stripped 10 bases from V and 8 bases from J, with 20 bases between. Germline CDR1 ENHRY, CDR2 SYGVKD. The CDR3 loop is CASRLSQGSEAFF. Here the CDR3 DNA reads TGTGCCAGCAGACTCTCACAGGGCTCCGAAGCTTTCTTT.

This clonotype was observed at least ten times. The rearrangement links TRBV4-1 to TRBJ2-7, with TRBD1 as a possible D gene (6 bases). Germline assignment: CDR1 MGHRA and CDR2 YSYEKL. This CDR3 is built from 16 residues. V was cut by 1 base and J by 3 bases, with 16 bases left in between. The CDR3 region has the DNA TGCGCCAGCAGCCAAGCAGGGACAAGAGGGTACTACGAGCAGTACTTC. Translating gives CASSQAGTRGYYEQYF.